The clone carrying this TCR beta chain was observed a single time. This CDR3 is built from 11 residues. V shed 6 bases and J shed 7 bases, with 9 bases lying between them. Germline assignment: CDR1 MNHNS and CDR2 SASEGT. This sample was included in a study of T cells in localized non-small cell lung cancer. Repertoires were generated with immunoSEQ multiplex PCR, while TCRdb's copy carries only in-frame clones and drops some. The sample includes 48,000 or so clones, roughly 89% of them seen just once. The gene calls are TRBV6-1 and TRBJ2-5, with D unclear. This TCR was recovered from an older male donor with stage III squamous cell lung carcinoma. Source: peripheral blood, taken before any cancer treatment. CDR3 protein: CASRGEVTQYF. CDR3 DNA sequence: TGTGCCAGCAGGGGTGAGGTGACCCAGTACTTC.